The clone carrying this TCR beta chain was observed a single time. Its antigen is not known. These data originate in a study of CD4 T cells in relation to SARS-CoV-2 and coronaviruses. CDR3 length: 17 residues. Germline V gene data show CDR1 as MNHEY and CDR2 as SVGEGT. Trimming removed 6 bases at V and 4 bases at J, with 22 bases between. CD4+ T cells from unexposed donors were obtained before the COVID-19 pandemic (2011-2018). After about 10 days of culture, CD4+ T cells were isolated. The table came from immunoSEQ multiplex PCR; TCRdb's copy has only in-frame clones and leaves some out. The sample shows 20,000 or so clones, about 80% of them seen only once.

What was sequenced was CD4+ T cells from PBMCs, cultured in vitro. This clonotype was obtained from a human donor in good health. This chain connects TRBV6-2 or TRBV6-3 to TRBJ1-5, with D possibly TRBD1 on 6 matching bases. The CDR3 region has the DNA TGTGCCAGCAGCCTAAGAGGGAATGGGGGGCTAAATCAGCCCCAGCATTTT. Its translation is CASSLRGNGGLNQPQHF.